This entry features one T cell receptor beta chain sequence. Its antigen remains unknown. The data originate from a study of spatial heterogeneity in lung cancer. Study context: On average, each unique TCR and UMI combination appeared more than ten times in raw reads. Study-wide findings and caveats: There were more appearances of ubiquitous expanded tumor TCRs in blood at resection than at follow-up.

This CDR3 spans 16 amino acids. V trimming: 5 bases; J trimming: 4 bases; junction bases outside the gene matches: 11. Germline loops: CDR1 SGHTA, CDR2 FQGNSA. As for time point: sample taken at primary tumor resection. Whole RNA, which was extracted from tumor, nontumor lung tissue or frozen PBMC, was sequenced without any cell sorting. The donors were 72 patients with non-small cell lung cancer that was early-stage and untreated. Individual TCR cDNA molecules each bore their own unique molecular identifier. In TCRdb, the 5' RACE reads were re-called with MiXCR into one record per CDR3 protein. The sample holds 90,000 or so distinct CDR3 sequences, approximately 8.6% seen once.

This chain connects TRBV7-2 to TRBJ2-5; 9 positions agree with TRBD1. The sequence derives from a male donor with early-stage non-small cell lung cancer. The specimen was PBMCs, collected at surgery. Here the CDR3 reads CASSVYRGRGRETQYF. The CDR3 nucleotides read TGTGCCAGCAGCGTTTACAGGGGGCGCGGAAGAGAGACCCAGTACTTC.